This entry describes one T cell receptor beta chain. Its specificity is unknown. Sequence at one end of the junction differs from germline and may be a read error. Noted treatment: roughly ten-day PBMC culture with coronavirus spike peptide pools or control peptides (ViraFEST assay). Samples of CD4+ T cells were obtained from the unexposed donor before the COVID-19 pandemic (2011-2018). The CDR3 contains 11 residues. CDR1 DFQATT and CDR2 SNEGSKA come from the germline V gene (reference sequence). The source of the sample is a study of vaccination and CD4 T cells after COVID-19. Study at large: Post-COVID samples had a sampling time that fell a median around 100 days after diagnosis (range 35 to 161). Overlapping spike pools from SARS-CoV-2 and HCoV-NL63, HCoV-OC43 and HCoV-229E served as culture stimuli. Study findings and constraints: Convalescent patients had 304 of 307 vaccine-specific clones showing spike mono-reactivity. Looking at convalescent patients, a median approximately 86% of reactive clones were present only post-vaccination.

An Oncomine TCR Beta short-read assay was used to sequence the DNA from cultured CD4+ T cells. Using its own MiXCR run on the PCR reads, TCRdb lists one record per CDR3 protein. The data hold approximately 6,000 distinct CDR3 sequences, with about 34% observed a single time. This clonotype was obtained from a human donor in good health. Input material: CD4+ T cells from blood, cultured in vitro. The V call is TRBV20-1, the J call TRBJ2-7, with D hard to call. The CDR3 loop is CSATLDGRRSF. The CDR3 nucleotides read TGCAGTGCTACCCTTGACGGGCGTCGGAGCTTC.